These 27 T cell receptor beta chains were sequenced from one sample in a study of T cell repertoires in cytomegalovirus infection. TCRdb used MiXCR to reprocess the reads, holding one entry per CDR3 protein. The sample shows a few hundred thousand distinct CDR3 sequences, approximately 9.2% of them seen only once. Sequenced input: PBMCs. The receptor source for this set is a human donor in good health (CMV status not recorded). Some clones in this sample may be carry-over from other donors' samples.

In this sample, this clonotype turned up many times. The V call is TRBV7-2, the J call TRBJ2-7, with D possibly called TRBD1 or TRBD2 (6 bases each). The CDR3 loop spans 15 amino acids. The V and J ends lost 0 bases and 3 bases respectively, with 12 bases between them. The germline V gene has CDR1 SGHTA and CDR2 FQGNSA. This CDR3 reads CASSLADGGDYEQYF. CDR3 DNA: TGTGCCAGCAGCTTAGCGGACGGGGGCGACTACGAGCAGTACTTC.

This clonotype was counted many times. This chain joins TRBV7-2 and TRBJ2-2; tentative D call: TRBD2 (5 bases). V gave up 1 base and J gave up 0 bases, with 9 bases separating them. Germline V gene data show CDR1 as SGHTA and CDR2 as FQGNSA. This CDR3 spans 16 amino acids. In nucleotides, the CDR3 is TGTGCCAGCAGCTTAGTAGCGCCAGCGAACACCGGGGAGCTGTTTTTT. It translates to CASSLVAPANTGELFF.

In this sample, this clonotype turned up many times. V gene TRBV6-5 combines with J gene TRBJ1-5, with 10 nucleotides matching TRBD1. Trimming at V came to 6 bases and at J to 9 bases, leaving 14 bases not matched to a gene. CDR3 length equals 16 residues. Germline values: CDR1 MNHEY, CDR2 SVGAGI. The CDR3 is CASRSAGTGVYGPQHF. The DNA of the CDR3 is TGTGCCAGCAGAAGCGCCGGGACAGGGGTTTACGGGCCCCAGCATTTT.

The J gene is TRBJ2-1, the V gene TRBV7-2; D is unresolved. The germline V gene has CDR1 SGHTA and CDR2 FQGNSA. Deletions cut 5 bases from V and 10 bases from J, with 15 bases between. CDR3 length: 13 residues. In DNA, the CDR3 is TGTGCCAGCAGCGCCGCCGGACGGGTGGAGCAGTTCTTC. Amino acid sequence: CASSAAGRVEQFF.

This clonotype was seen at least ten times. The chain carries TRBV28 and TRBJ1-5, with D possibly matching TRBD1 (5 bases). The CDR3 is 16 amino acids. In germline, CDR1 is MDHEN, CDR2 SYDVKM. The V gene lost 3 bases and the J gene lost 1 base, with 13 bases spanning the gap. The CDR3 loop is CASSFAGGGSNQPQHF. CDR3 in DNA: TGTGCCAGCAGTTTCGCCGGGGGGGGAAGCAATCAGCCCCAGCATTTT.

Many counts were recorded for this clonotype. The V call is TRBV29-1, the J call TRBJ2-3; 10 bases are shared with TRBD2. Germline loops: CDR1 SQVTM, CDR2 ANQGSEA. V was pared by 6 bases and J by 5 bases, with 5 bases of the junction left unmatched. The CDR3 is 13 amino acids. CDR3 residues: CSVIAGGVDTQYF. CDR3 nucleotide sequence: TGCAGCGTCATAGCGGGAGGCGTAGATACGCAGTATTTT.

This clonotype was counted many times. The chain employs TRBV7-2 and TRBJ2-1, with D uncertain. Trimming left V 3 bases short and J 8 bases short, with 14 bases between. In germline, CDR1 is SGHTA, CDR2 FQGNSA. CDR3 length: 14 residues. The CDR3 spells CASSLGYGQDEQFF. As DNA, the CDR3 is TGTGCCAGCAGCTTGGGCTACGGCCAGGATGAGCAGTTCTTC. The entire variable domain, with the rest obtained from reference TRBV7-2 and TRBJ2-1, is as follows: GAGVSQSPSNKVTEKGKDVELRCDPISGHTALYWYRQSLGQGLEFLIYFQGNSAPDKSGLPSDRFSAERTGGSVSTLTIQRTQQEDSAVYLCASSLGYGQDEQFFGPGTRLTVL.

Many counts were recorded for this clonotype. The chain joins TRBV28 to TRBJ2-6, with a possible D match to TRBD1 (5 bases). Germline CDR1 MDHEN, CDR2 SYDVKM. This CDR3 has 18 amino acids. V was trimmed by 6 bases and J by 4 bases, leaving 22 bases between them. The CDR3, as DNA: TGTGCCAGCAGACCCCATGTGGGCAGGGAAGCCGGGGCCAACGTCCTGACTTTC. It yields the protein CASRPHVGREAGANVLTF.

The chain recombines TRBV7-2 with TRBJ2-7, with 13 positions matching TRBD2. V was clipped by 6 bases and J by 6 bases; unmatched bases: 8. Germline CDR1 is SGHTA and CDR2 is FQGNSA. CDR3 size: 15 residues. DNA of the CDR3: TGTGCCAGCAGTTCCACTAGCGGGAGGGCCTTCGAGCAGTACTTC. It is translated as CASSSTSGRAFEQYF.

This clonotype was seen at least ten times. This sequence joins TRBV7-8 and TRBJ2-5; D unresolved. Trimming shortened V by 4 bases and J by 2 bases, and 11 bases separated the two germline ends. The germline gives CDR1 SGHVS, CDR2 FQNEAQ. The CDR3 sequence is 14 residues long. The CDR3 spells CASSSGRSQETQYF. The CDR3, as DNA: TGTGCCAGCAGCTCTGGACGGTCACAAGAGACCCAGTACTTC.

This chain links TRBV7-8 with TRBJ2-1; TRBD1 is a possible D gene (5 bases). Germline loops: CDR1 SGHVS, CDR2 FQNEAQ. The CDR3 is made up of 13 amino acids. The V and J ends lost 5 bases and 5 bases respectively, with 10 bases between them. As DNA, the CDR3 is TGTGCCAGCAGCCAGACAGTAAACAATGAGCAGTTCTTC. This translates into CASSQTVNNEQFF.

This sequence joins TRBV20-1 and TRBJ2-7; D is perhaps TRBD1 or TRBD2 (6 bases each). Trimming removed 3 bases from V and 6 bases from J, with 21 bases in between. This CDR3 region has 15 residues. From germline, CDR1 is DFQATT and CDR2 SNEGSKA (reference sequence). CDR3 amino acids: CSASRQPGGGREQYF. CDR3 in DNA: TGCAGTGCTAGTCGCCAACCCGGAGGGGGACGCGAGCAGTACTTC.

The chain uses TRBV5-1 and TRBJ1-1; possibly TRBD1 for D (6 bases). The germline V and J ends were trimmed by 6 bases and 1 base, with 13 bases remaining between them. The CDR3 loop spans 14 amino acids. CDR1 and CDR2 (germline): SGHRS, YFSETQ. CDR3 loop: CASNRQGWNTEAFF. As DNA, the CDR3 is TGCGCCAGCAACCGCCAGGGGTGGAACACTGAAGCTTTCTTT. Complete variable domain (other parts from reference TRBV5-1 and TRBJ1-1): KAGVTQTPRYLIKTRGQQVTLSCSPISGHRSVSWYQQTPGQGLQFLFEYFSETQRNKGNFPGRFSGRQFSNSRSEMNVSTLELGDSALYLCASNRQGWNTEAFFGQGTRLTVV.

The V and J genes are TRBV28 and TRBJ1-6, with no clear D. The CDR3 has 16 residues. CDR1 and CDR2 from the germline V gene are MDHEN and SYDVKM. Trimming pared 7 bases from V and 0 bases from J, leaving 13 bases between. In DNA, the CDR3 is TGTGCCAGCATCGCGGACGGCAGCTCCTATAATTCACCCCTCCACTTT. It encodes CASIADGSSYNSPLHF.

This clonotype has at least ten counts. V is TRBV27 and J is TRBJ1-1; no definite D call. V shed 6 bases and J shed 2 bases, with 25 bases lying between them. The CDR3 consists of 18 residues. Per the germline V gene, CDR1 is MNHEY and CDR2 is SMNVEV (reference sequence). The CDR3 nucleotides are TGTGCCAGCAGCCGGTCCGGCGGACGAAATGGGTACAACACTGAAGCTTTCTTT. It specifies CASSRSGGRNGYNTEAFF.

This clonotype was seen many times. The chain links TRBV19 to TRBJ2-2; no clear D. V lost 3 bases to trimming and J lost 2 bases, with 7 bases between them. Germline CDR1 reads LNHDA; CDR2 reads SQIVND (reference sequence). CDR3 length equals 14 residues. DNA for the CDR3: TGTGCCAGTAGTATGCTAGGAAACACCGGGGAGCTGTTTTTT. Amino acid sequence: CASSMLGNTGELFF.

This clonotype was recorded many times. This chain links TRBV30 with TRBJ1-2, with D perhaps matching TRBD1 (6 bases). Trimming removed 3 bases from V and 0 bases from J, with 11 bases in between. CDR3 length: 14 amino acids. The V gene's germline CDR1 is GTSNPN and CDR2 SVGIG (reference sequence). CDR3: CAWSRTASNYGYTF. CDR3 DNA sequence: TGTGCCTGGAGCAGGACAGCTTCTAACTATGGCTACACCTTC.

This clonotype came up many times. The rearrangement uses TRBV7-2 and TRBJ1-2; 11 nucleotides agree with TRBD1. The CDR3 totals 14 residues. J was trimmed by 4 bases and V by 3 bases; bases with no gene match: 1. Germline lookup yields CDR1 SGHTA and CDR2 FQGNSA. This CDR3 is CASSFGQGAYGYTF. CDR3 nucleotides: TGTGCCAGCAGCTTCGGACAGGGGGCCTATGGCTACACCTTC. The full variable domain, completed using reference TRBV7-2 and TRBJ1-2, is GAGVSQSPSNKVTEKGKDVELRCDPISGHTALYWYRQSLGQGLEFLIYFQGNSAPDKSGLPSDRFSAERTGGSVSTLTIQRTQQEDSAVYLCASSFGQGAYGYTFGSGTRLTVV.

This clonotype was observed a few times. The genes are TRBV7-9 and TRBJ2-7; D is uncertain. V was shortened by 0 bases and J by 2 bases, with 17 bases between the two germline ends. Germline lookup yields CDR1 SEHNR and CDR2 FQNEAQ (reference sequence). This CDR3 is 17 amino acids long. CDR3 region: CASSLAWTEDTTYEQYF. Here the CDR3 DNA reads TGTGCCAGCAGCTTAGCTTGGACGGAAGATACGACCTACGAGCAGTACTTC.

This clonotype was counted at least ten times. The chain is built from TRBV4-1 and TRBJ1-1; no clear D. This CDR3 spans 14 amino acids. Germline V CDR1 and CDR2: MGHRA, YSYEKL. Trimming shortened V by 0 bases and J by 5 bases, and 10 bases separated the two germline ends. CDR3 DNA: TGCGCCAGCAGCCAAGAGGCGGGTGAGACTGAAGCTTTCTTT. It encodes CASSQEAGETEAFF.

This clonotype was recorded many times. The J gene is TRBJ2-5, the V gene TRBV6-6; 7 positions match TRBD1. Unmatched junction bases numbered 4, after V lost 5 bases and J lost 4 bases. Germline V gene sequence: CDR1 MNHNY, CDR2 SVGAGI (reference sequence). This CDR3 spans 13 amino acids. The CDR3 nucleotides read TGTGCCAGCAGTGCATACAGGGGAGAGACCCAGTACTTC. Translating gives CASSAYRGETQYF.

The chain is built from TRBV5-1 and TRBJ2-7; 7 bases align to TRBD1. The V segment lost 4 bases and the J segment 4 bases; nucleotides outside the gene matches: 8. Per germline, CDR1 SGHRS and CDR2 YFSETQ. This CDR3 contains 14 residues. CDR3 residues: CASSRDSPPYEQYF. DNA of the CDR3: TGCGCCAGCAGCCGGGACAGCCCGCCTTACGAGCAGTACTTC.

This clonotype was counted at least ten times. This chain uses TRBV28 with TRBJ1-5, with TRBD1 matching 8 bases. Trimming took 6 bases from V and 6 from J; bases not matched to a gene: 10. The CDR3 contains 15 residues. From germline, CDR1 is MDHEN and CDR2 SYDVKM. The CDR3 sequence is CASSPRGQGGQPQHF. CDR3 nucleotide sequence: TGTGCCAGCAGCCCCCGTGGACAGGGCGGTCAGCCCCAGCATTTT. The full variable domain, its missing parts supplied by reference TRBV28 and TRBJ1-5, is DVKVTQSSRYLVKRTGEKVFLECVQDMDHENMFWYRQDPGLGLRLIYFSYDVKMKEKGDIPEGYSVSREKKERFSLILESASTNQTSMYLCASSPRGQGGQPQHFGDGTRLSIL.

This clonotype was seen ten or more times. In nucleotides, the CDR3 is TGTGCCAGCAGTTTATCCGGGCCAACCTCTGGAAACACCATATATTTT. This translates into CASSLSGPTSGNTIYF. The chain joins TRBV28 to TRBJ1-3; D remains ambiguous. Germline V gene sequence: CDR1 MDHEN, CDR2 SYDVKM. The ends were cut back, 1 base at V and 0 bases at J, with 10 bases in the middle. The CDR3 is 16 amino acids. Combining the CDR3 with reference TRBV28 and TRBJ1-3 gives the whole variable domain DVKVTQSSRYLVKRTGEKVFLECVQDMDHENMFWYRQDPGLGLRLIYFSYDVKMKEKGDIPEGYSVSREKKERFSLILESASTNQTSMYLCASSLSGPTSGNTIYFGEGSWLTVV.

This clonotype was detected a few times. This chain connects TRBV9 to TRBJ2-3, with a weak D call TRBD2 (7 bases). The germline CDR1 and CDR2 sequences are SGDLS and YYNGEE. CDR3 length: 17 amino acids. V was pared by 0 bases and J by 2 bases, with 16 bases between. The CDR3 region is CASSVEGTGGLTDTQYF. The CDR3 coding sequence is TGTGCCAGCAGCGTAGAAGGGACGGGGGGCCTCACAGATACGCAGTATTTT.

Ten or more counts support this clonotype. The chain is built from TRBV7-2 and TRBJ2-2, with D unresolved. CDR1 and CDR2 from the germline V gene are SGHTA and FQGNSA. V gave up 5 bases and J gave up 7 bases, with 8 bases separating them. The CDR3 is 12 amino acids. CDR3 coding DNA: TGTGCCAGCAGCCAAAGGGTCGGGGAGCTGTTTTTT. Its translation is CASSQRVGELFF.

This clonotype was counted between two and nine times. This chain uses TRBV15 with TRBJ1-2; D gene uncertain. Germline-derived CDR1 and CDR2 are LNHNV and YYDKDF (reference sequence). This CDR3 region has 17 residues. The ends were cut back, 0 bases at V and 1 base at J, with 15 bases in the middle. This CDR3 reads CATSRDMGMTDNYGYTF. For the CDR3, the DNA is TGTGCCACCAGCAGAGATATGGGGATGACGGATAACTATGGCTACACCTTC.